This T cell receptor (beta chain) was profiled in a study of OX40 agonist ivuxolimab in advanced cancers. Looking at the study overall: Among those treated, three patients had partial responses, one with hepatocellular carcinoma and two with cutaneous melanoma. Broader study findings: CD4+ and CD8+ T cells in blood underwent clonal expansion by week 6 at 0.1 to 3.0 mg/kg. Low normalized T-cell clonal expansion was also seen in some nonresponders.

Trimming stripped 2 bases from V and 1 base from J, with 8 bases between. Germline V gene data show CDR1 as LGHNA and CDR2 as YSLEER. This CDR3 contains 14 residues. Measured with immunoSEQ multiplex PCR; TCRdb has only the in-frame clones, and not every one. The sample contains about 73,000 clones, 90% of which appear only once. Remarks on this clone: Antigen unknown.

Sample: CD4+ or CD8+ T cells sorted from blood, taken in a trial of the OX40 agonist ivuxolimab. The chain joins TRBV4-3 to TRBJ1-1; the D is unclear. The source of this sequence is an adult with an advanced solid tumor such as melanoma, head and neck, liver or kidney cancer. The CDR3 spells CASSQYIQNTEAFF. CDR3 DNA: TGCGCCAGCAGCCAATATATCCAGAACACTGAAGCTTTCTTT.